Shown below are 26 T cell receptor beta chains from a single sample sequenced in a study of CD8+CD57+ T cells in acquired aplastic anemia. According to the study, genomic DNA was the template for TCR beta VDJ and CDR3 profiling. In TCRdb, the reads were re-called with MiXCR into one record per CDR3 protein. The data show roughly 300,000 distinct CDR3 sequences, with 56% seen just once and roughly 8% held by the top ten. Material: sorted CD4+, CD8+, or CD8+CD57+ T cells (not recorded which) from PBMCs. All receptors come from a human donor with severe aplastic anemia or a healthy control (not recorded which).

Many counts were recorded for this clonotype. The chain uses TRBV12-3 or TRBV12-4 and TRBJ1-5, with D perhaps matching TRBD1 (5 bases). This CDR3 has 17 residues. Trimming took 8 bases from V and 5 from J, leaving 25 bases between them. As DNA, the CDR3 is TGTGCCAGCGGATACTTGGAGGGCAGGGCCCACGATCAGCCCCAGCATTTT. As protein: CASGYLEGRAHDQPQHF.

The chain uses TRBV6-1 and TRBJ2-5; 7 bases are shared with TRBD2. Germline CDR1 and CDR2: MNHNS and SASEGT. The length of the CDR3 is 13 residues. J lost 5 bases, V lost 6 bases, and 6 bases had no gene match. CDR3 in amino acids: CASSRDYRETQYF. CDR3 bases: TGTGCCAGCAGCCGGGACTATCGGGAGACCCAGTACTTC.

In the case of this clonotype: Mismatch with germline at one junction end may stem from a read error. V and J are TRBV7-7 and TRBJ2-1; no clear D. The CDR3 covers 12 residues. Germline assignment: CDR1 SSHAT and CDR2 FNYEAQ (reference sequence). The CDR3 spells CASSSRTGQQFF. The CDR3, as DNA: TGTGCTAGCAGCTCTCGAACTGGGCAGCAGTTCTTC. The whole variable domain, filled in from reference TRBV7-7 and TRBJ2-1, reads GAGVSQSPRYKVTKRGQDVTLRCDPISSHATLYWYQQALGQGPEFLTYFNYEAQPDKSGLPSDRFSAERPEGSISTLTIQRTEQRDSAMYRCASSSRTGQQFFGPGTRLTVL.

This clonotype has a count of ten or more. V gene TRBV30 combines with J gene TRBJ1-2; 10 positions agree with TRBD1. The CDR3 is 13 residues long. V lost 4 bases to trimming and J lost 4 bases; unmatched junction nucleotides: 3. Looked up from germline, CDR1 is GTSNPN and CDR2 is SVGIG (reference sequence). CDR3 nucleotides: TGTGCCTGGACCAGGACAGGGGGCTATGGCTACACCTTC. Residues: CAWTRTGGYGYTF.

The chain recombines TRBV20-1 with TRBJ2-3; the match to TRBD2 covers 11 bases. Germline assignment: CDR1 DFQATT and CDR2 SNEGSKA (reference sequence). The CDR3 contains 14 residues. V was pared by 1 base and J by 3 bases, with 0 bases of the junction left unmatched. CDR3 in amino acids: CSARASGGTDTQYF. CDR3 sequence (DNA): TGCAGTGCTAGAGCTAGCGGGGGGACAGATACGCAGTATTTT.

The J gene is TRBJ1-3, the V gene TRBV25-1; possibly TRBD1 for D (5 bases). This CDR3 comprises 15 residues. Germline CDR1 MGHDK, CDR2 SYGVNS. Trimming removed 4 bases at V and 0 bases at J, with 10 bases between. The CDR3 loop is CASSGRQYSGNTIYF. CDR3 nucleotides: TGTGCCAGCAGTGGCCGACAGTACTCTGGAAACACCATATATTTT. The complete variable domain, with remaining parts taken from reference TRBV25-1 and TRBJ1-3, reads EADIYQTPRYLVIGTGKKITLECSQTMGHDKMYWYQQDPGMELHLIHYSYGVNSTEKGDLSSESTVSRIRTEHFPLTLESARPSHTSQYLCASSGRQYSGNTIYFGEGSWLTVV.

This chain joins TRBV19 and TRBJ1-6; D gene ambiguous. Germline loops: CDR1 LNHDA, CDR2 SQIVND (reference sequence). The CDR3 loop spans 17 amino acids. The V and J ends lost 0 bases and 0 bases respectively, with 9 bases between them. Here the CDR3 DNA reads TGTGCCAGTAGTATAGAGGCAGCAAGCTCCTATAATTCACCCCTCCACTTT. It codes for CASSIEAASSYNSPLHF.

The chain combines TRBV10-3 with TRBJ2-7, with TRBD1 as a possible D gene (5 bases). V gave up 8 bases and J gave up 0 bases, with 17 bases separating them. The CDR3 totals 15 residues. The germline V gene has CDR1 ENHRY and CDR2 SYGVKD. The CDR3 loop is CAISKRTPSSYEQYF. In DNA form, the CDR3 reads TGTGCCATCTCGAAGAGGACACCGAGCTCCTACGAGCAGTACTTC.

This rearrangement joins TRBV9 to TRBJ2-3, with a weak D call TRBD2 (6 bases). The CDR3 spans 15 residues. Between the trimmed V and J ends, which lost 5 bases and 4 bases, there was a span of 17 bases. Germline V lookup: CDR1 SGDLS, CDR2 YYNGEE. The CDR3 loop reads CASSSRGFGSDTQYF. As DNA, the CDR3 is TGTGCCAGCAGTTCTCGGGGGTTCGGTTCAGATACGCAGTATTTT.

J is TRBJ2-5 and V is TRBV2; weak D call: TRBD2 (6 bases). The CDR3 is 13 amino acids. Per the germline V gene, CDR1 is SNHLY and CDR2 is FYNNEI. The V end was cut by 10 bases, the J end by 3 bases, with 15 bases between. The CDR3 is CATGSGRKETQYF. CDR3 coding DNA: TGTGCCACCGGTAGTGGGAGGAAAGAGACCCAGTACTTC.

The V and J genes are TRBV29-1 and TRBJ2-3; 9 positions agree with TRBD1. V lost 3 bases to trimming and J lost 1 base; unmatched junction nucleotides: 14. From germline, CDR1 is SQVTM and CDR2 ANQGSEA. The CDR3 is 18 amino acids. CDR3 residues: CSVEVQGASWIGTDTQYF. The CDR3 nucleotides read TGCAGCGTTGAGGTACAGGGGGCGAGTTGGATAGGCACAGATACGCAGTATTTT.

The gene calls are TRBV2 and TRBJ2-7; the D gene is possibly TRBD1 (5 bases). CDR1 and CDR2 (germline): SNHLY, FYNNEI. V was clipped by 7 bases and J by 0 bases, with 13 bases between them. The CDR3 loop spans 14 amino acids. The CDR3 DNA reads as TGTGCCAGCATCCGGACACCGAGCTCCTACGAGCAGTACTTC. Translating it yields CASIRTPSSYEQYF.

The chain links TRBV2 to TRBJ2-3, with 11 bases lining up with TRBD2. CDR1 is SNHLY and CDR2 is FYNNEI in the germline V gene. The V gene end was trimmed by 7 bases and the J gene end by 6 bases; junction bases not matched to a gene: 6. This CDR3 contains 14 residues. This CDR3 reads CASKLAGEEDTQYF. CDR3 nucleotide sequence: TGTGCCAGCAAACTAGCGGGAGAGGAGGATACGCAGTATTTT.

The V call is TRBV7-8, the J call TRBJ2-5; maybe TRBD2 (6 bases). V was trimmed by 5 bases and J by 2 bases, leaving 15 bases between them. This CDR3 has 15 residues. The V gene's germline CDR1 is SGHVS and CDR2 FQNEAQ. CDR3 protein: CASSVEGTLQETQYF. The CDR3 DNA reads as TGTGCCAGCAGCGTAGAAGGGACTCTACAAGAGACCCAGTACTTC.

The CDR3 spells CASTSGTTDTQYF. CDR3 in DNA: TGTGCCAGCACTAGCGGGACCACAGATACGCAGTATTTT. The rearrangement joins TRBV2 to TRBJ2-3; 9 bases are a match to TRBD2. CDR3 length: 13 amino acids. V lost 7 bases and J lost 2; bases outside the gene matches: 1. The germline V gene has CDR1 SNHLY and CDR2 FYNNEI.

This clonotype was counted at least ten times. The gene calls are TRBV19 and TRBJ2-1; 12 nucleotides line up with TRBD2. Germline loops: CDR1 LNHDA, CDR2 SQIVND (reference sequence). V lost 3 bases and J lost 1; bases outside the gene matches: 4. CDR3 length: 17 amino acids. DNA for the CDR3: TGTGCCAGTAGTATGCGGACTAGCGGGGCGTCCTACAATGAGCAGTTCTTC. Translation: CASSMRTSGASYNEQFF. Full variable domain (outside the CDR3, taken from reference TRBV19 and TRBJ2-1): DGGITQSPKYLFRKEGQNVTLSCEQNLNHDAMYWYRQDPGQGLRLIYYSQIVNDFQKGDIAEGYSVSREKKESFPLTVTSAQKNPTAFYLCASSMRTSGASYNEQFFGPGTRLTVL.

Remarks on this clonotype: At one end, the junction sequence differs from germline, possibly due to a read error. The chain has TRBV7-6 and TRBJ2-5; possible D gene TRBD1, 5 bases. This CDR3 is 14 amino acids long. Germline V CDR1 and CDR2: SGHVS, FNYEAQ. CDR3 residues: CASSFTGLRETQYF. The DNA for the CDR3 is TGTGCTAGCAGCTTTACAGGATTGAGGGAGACCCAGTACTTC.

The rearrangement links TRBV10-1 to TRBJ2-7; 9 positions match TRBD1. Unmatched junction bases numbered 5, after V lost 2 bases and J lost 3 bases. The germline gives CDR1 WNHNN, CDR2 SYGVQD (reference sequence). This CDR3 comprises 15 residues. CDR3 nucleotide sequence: TGCGCCAGCAGTGAGCGCCGGGACAGGGACTACGAGCAGTACTTC. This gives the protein CASSERRDRDYEQYF.

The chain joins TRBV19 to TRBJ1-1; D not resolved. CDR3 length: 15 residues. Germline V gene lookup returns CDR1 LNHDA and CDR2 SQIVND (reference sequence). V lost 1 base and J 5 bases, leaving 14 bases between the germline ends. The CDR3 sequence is CASSIAGSTATEAFF. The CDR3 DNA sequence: TGTGCCAGTAGTATAGCTGGTTCTACTGCGACTGAAGCTTTCTTT. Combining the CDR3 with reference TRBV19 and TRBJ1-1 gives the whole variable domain DGGITQSPKYLFRKEGQNVTLSCEQNLNHDAMYWYRQDPGQGLRLIYYSQIVNDFQKGDIAEGYSVSREKKESFPLTVTSAQKNPTAFYLCASSIAGSTATEAFFGQGTRLTVV.

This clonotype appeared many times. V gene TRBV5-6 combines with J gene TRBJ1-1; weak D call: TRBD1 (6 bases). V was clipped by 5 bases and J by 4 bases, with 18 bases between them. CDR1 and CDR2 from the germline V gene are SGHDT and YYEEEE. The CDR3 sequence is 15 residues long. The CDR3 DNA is TGTGCCAGCAGGGAGCAGGGGAGGACTCGCACTGAAGCTTTCTTT. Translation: CASREQGRTRTEAFF.

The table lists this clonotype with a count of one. This CDR3 is CSVDEGGASDTQYF. The CDR3 DNA reads as TGCAGCGTTGATGAAGGGGGCGCATCAGATACGCAGTATTTT. The genes are TRBV29-1 and TRBJ2-3; 7 bases map to TRBD1. This CDR3 has 14 amino acids. Germline V gives CDR1 SQVTM, CDR2 ANQGSEA. J gave up 4 bases and V 3 bases, and 7 bases lay outside the gene matches.

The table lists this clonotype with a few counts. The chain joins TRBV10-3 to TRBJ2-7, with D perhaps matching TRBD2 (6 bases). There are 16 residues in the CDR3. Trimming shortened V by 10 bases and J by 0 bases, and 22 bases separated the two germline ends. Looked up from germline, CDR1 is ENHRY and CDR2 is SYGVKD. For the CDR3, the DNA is TGTGCCACTGGCGAGCACTCGGGAGCTAGCTCCTACGAGCAGTACTTC. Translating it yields CATGEHSGASSYEQYF.

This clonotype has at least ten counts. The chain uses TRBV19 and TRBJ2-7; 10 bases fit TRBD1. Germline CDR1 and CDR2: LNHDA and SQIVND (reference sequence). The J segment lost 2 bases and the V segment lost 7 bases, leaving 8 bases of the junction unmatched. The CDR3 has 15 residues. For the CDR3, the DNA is TGTGCCAGTACCACCCTGGGACAGGGGACCTACGAGCAGTACTTC. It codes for CASTTLGQGTYEQYF.

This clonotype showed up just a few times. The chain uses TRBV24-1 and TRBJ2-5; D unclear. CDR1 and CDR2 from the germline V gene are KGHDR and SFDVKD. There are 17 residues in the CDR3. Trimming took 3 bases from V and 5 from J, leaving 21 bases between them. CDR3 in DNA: TGTGCCACCAGTGATCCCCGTAGGGAAAACGATATTGAGACCCAGTACTTC. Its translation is CATSDPRRENDIETQYF.

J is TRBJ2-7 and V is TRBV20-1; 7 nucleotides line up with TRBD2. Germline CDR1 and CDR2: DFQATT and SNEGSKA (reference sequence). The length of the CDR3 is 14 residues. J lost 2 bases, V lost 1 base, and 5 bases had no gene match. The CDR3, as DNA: TGCAGTGCTAGAGTCCCGGGGGGAGCCTACGAGCAGTACTTC. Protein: CSARVPGGAYEQYF.

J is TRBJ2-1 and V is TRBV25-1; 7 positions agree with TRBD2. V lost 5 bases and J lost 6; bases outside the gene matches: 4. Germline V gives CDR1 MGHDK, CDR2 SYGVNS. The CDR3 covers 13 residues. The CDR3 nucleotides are TGTGCCAGCAGTAGCGGGGCCGGCAATGAGCAGTTCTTC. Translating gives CASSSGAGNEQFF.